These T cell receptor beta chains were read from a single sample in a study of memory CD4+ T cells and cytomegalovirus serostatus. Assay used: immunoSEQ multiplex PCR; TCRdb lists only in-frame clones, some missing. The table has 50,000 to 60,000 clones, 80% to 90% seen once; the top ten hold roughly 2%. Sequenced material: memory CD4+ T cells from blood. The receptors come from an adult in good health and CMV-seropositive. Both conserved end residues are trimmed from each CDR3. Rows give clone size only sometimes, using once, few, many, or a class for an expanded clone.

CDR3: ASSRQGGYEQY; J: TRBJ2-7; size: NA; V: TRBV5-1
CDR3: ASSPGRPQETQY; J: TRBJ2-5; size: NA; V: TRBV6-1
CDR3: ASRQGGRDNEKLF; J: TRBJ1-4; size: medium-sized; V: TRBV7-2
CDR3: ASSSRQGVHEQY; J: TRBJ2-7; size: NA; V: TRBV7-8
CDR3: ASSKDPQATGELF; J: TRBJ2-2; size: NA; V: TRBV10-2
CDR3: ASSLETQY; J: TRBJ2-5; size: NA; V: TRBV7-2
CDR3: AWSVPTGIYEKLF; J: TRBJ1-4; size: NA; V: TRBV30
CDR3: ASTSSDRGNEQY; J: TRBJ2-7; size: NA; V: TRBV2
CDR3: AWSYGVAGDEKLF; J: TRBJ1-4; size: NA; V: TRBV30
CDR3: ASSSGLGGSYEQY; J: TRBJ2-7; size: NA; V: TRBV11-2
CDR3: ASSLTTTRTDTQY; J: TRBJ2-3; size: once; V: TRBV7-2
CDR3: ASSLEGQGAYGYT; J: TRBJ1-2; size: NA; V: TRBV5-1
CDR3: ASSPTGQGGEKLF; J: TRBJ1-4; size: NA; V: TRBV18
CDR3: ASRPRGRYEQY; J: TRBJ2-7; size: once; V: TRBV27
CDR3: ASSWDRGATEAF; J: TRBJ1-1; size: NA; V: TRBV5-4
CDR3: ASSLELALTDTQY; J: TRBJ2-3; size: NA; V: TRBV7-9
CDR3: ASNDRPSGQPQH; J: TRBJ1-5; size: NA; V: TRBV6-5
CDR3: ASGPFPLNTIY; J: TRBJ1-3; size: few; V: TRBV12-5
CDR3: ASNGAGENIQY; J: TRBJ2-4; size: NA; V: TRBV25-1
CDR3: ASSQDRVGIYGYT; J: TRBJ1-2; size: few; V: TRBV4-1
CDR3: AWKLYETQY; J: TRBJ2-5; size: NA; V: TRBV30
CDR3: ASSIAGANQPQH; J: TRBJ1-5; size: NA; V: TRBV19
CDR3: ASSYLGRTTNEKLF; J: TRBJ1-4; size: NA; V: TRBV6-5
CDR3: ASSPSHGVNTEAF; J: TRBJ1-1; size: NA; V: TRBV7-6
CDR3: ASSEMSNQPQH; J: TRBJ1-5; size: NA; V: TRBV28
CDR3: ASSISQNNEQF; J: TRBJ2-1; size: NA; V: TRBV19
CDR3: ASSRGTNEKLF; J: TRBJ1-4; size: NA; V: TRBV18
CDR3: ASSLAGALNTEAF; J: TRBJ1-1; size: once; V: TRBV5-1
CDR3: ATSRDLTGELF; J: TRBJ2-2; size: few; V: TRBV15
CDR3: ASSLQHPSTDTQY; J: TRBJ2-3; size: NA; V: TRBV7-2
CDR3: ASSFQDRAGYT; J: TRBJ1-2; size: NA; V: TRBV5-1
CDR3: SATHRAPNRPQH; J: TRBJ1-5; size: few; V: TRBV29-1
CDR3: ASAQGVSGNTIY; J: TRBJ1-3; size: few; V: TRBV7-2
CDR3: ASSEWGGGPYNEQF; J: TRBJ2-1; size: NA; V: TRBV25-1
CDR3: ASSSQGVTGDTEAF; J: TRBJ1-1; size: NA; V: TRBV5-4
CDR3: ASSYGKNTEAF; J: TRBJ1-1; size: NA; V: TRBV6-6
CDR3: ASSPTSGANVLT; J: TRBJ2-6; size: NA; V: TRBV27
CDR3: ASSLGGTGELF; J: TRBJ2-2; size: NA; V: TRBV5-4
CDR3: ASSHLRQANTEAF; J: TRBJ1-1; size: NA; V: TRBV4-3
CDR3: ASSPSTGKTYNEQF; J: TRBJ2-1; size: NA; V: TRBV18
CDR3: ASSLDGGRGGYT; J: TRBJ1-2; size: NA; V: TRBV7-2
CDR3: ASSPRAGLRQETQY; J: TRBJ2-5; size: NA; V: TRBV5-4
CDR3: ASSSTFNNQPQH; J: TRBJ1-5; size: NA; V: TRBV6-5
CDR3: ASSEGEGTKQY; J: TRBJ2-7; size: NA; V: TRBV6-1
CDR3: ASSERQGGYGNTIY; J: TRBJ1-3; size: NA; V: TRBV10-2
CDR3: ASRGGTSGTNEQF; J: TRBJ2-1; size: NA; V: TRBV2
CDR3: ASSSQPYSEQY; J: TRBJ2-7; size: NA; V: TRBV7-3
CDR3: ASGLGVLEGRGAF; J: TRBJ1-1; size: once; V: TRBV12-5
CDR3: ASSYLQRPVNYGYT; J: TRBJ1-2; size: NA; V: TRBV6-5
CDR3: ASTQEGRSTEAF; J: TRBJ1-1; size: NA; V: TRBV19
CDR3: ASFGANTGELF; J: TRBJ2-2; size: NA; V: TRBV12-5
CDR3: ASTEGTPLVHEQF; J: TRBJ2-1; size: NA; V: TRBV10-1
CDR3: ASSIRGSKSGSYFGYT; J: TRBJ1-2; size: once; V: TRBV19
CDR3: ASSSQEKLPPQH; J: TRBJ1-5; size: once; V: TRBV5-5
CDR3: ASSEYISNEQF; J: TRBJ2-1; size: few; V: TRBV7-2
CDR3: ASSLAGRSTEAF; J: TRBJ1-1; size: NA; V: TRBV5-4
CDR3: SVKGGSSTSQETQY; J: TRBJ2-5; size: NA; V: TRBV29-1
CDR3: ASSLMWDREAF; J: TRBJ1-1; size: NA; V: TRBV7-2